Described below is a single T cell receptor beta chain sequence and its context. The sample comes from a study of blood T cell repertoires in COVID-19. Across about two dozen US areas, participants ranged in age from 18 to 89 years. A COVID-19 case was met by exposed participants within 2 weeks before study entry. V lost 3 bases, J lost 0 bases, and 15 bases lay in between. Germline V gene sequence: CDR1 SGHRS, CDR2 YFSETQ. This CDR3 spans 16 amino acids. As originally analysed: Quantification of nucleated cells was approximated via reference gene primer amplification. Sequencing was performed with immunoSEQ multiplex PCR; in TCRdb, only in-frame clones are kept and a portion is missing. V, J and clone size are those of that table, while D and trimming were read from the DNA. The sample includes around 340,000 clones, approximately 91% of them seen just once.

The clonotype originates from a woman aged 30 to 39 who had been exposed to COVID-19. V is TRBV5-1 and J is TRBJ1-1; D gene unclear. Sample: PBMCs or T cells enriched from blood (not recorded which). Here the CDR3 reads CASSSGVGVMNTEAFF. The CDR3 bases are TGCGCCAGCAGCTCAGGCGTCGGGGTTATGAACACTGAAGCTTTCTTT.